This is a list of T cell receptor beta chains from one sample in a study of T-cell reconstitution after alpha-beta-depleted transplantation in children. TCRdb reanalysed the PCR reads using MiXCR and keeps one entry per CDR3 protein. The sample has 490,000 or so distinct CDR3 sequences, around 13% seen once. The sample here was PBMCs from the stem cell graft donor, taken from the stem cell graft. These receptors all come from a human donor who donated a stem cell graft to a child with combined immunodeficiency. The conserved cysteine and the conserved F or W are not part of the CDR3 here.

>TRBV10-3
ASRPPTGENT
>TRBV15
ATSREVGPSYNEQF
>TRBV5-1
ASSPDGTGNTIY
>TRBV30
AWSAGPGGTEAF
>TRBV6-2/TRBV6-3
ASRSGGLGPSSYNEQF
>TRBV28
ASSFQTYEQY
>TRBV7-2
ASSLQLGSGTYEQY
>TRBV10-3
AIIERRENTGELF
>TRBV12-3/TRBV12-4
ASSPRGRRREQY
>TRBV25-1
ASSPTGTGVTDTQY
>TRBV7-3
ASSFAGGRQNIQY
>TRBV29-1
SVPVTSGANVLT
>TRBV4-3
ASSPRPGANRETQY
>TRBV21-1
ASSKRRTEKETQY
>TRBV27
ASSARWYGTQY
>TRBV20-1
SARDGYGYT
>TRBV12-3/TRBV12-4
ATGAGLAKNIQY
>TRBV4-3
AAPTSGYEQY
>TRBV25-1
ASSEYGVESTDTQY
>TRBV7-2
ASSYGPGSYGYT
>TRBV20-1
SARVTGAMEQF
>TRBV6-5
ASSYSTGVYEQY
>TRBV6-1
ASSPDRSYQPQH
>TRBV7-2
ASSLAGGGQPQH
>TRBV20-1
CAREWVAGSYNEQF
>TRBV3-1
ASSLGILALASGNTIY
>TRBV12-3/TRBV12-4
ASSLTSPGELF
>TRBV18
ASSGLAGGNSYEQY
>TRBV6-2/TRBV6-3
ASRMTGLNYGYT
>TRBV10-3
AISLAGDLGEQF
>TRBV4-1
ASSQEEGRETQY
>TRBV6-5
ASSRTGGDYQPQH
>TRBV20-1
SAVRGIGTDTQY
>TRBV20-1
SARDAASGGVDEQF
>TRBV29-1
SVDTSGYNEQF
>TRBV7-2
ASSLAGTISGANVLT
>TRBV12-3/TRBV12-4
ASSQGLIGTQY
>TRBV12-3/TRBV12-4
ASSLGHQPNYGYT
>TRBV7-3
ASSFGLDTMKQF
>TRBV20-1
SATEVPDTQY
>TRBV7-2
ASSLAAGGFSTGELF
>TRBV12-3/TRBV12-4
ASSLDGAGANVLT